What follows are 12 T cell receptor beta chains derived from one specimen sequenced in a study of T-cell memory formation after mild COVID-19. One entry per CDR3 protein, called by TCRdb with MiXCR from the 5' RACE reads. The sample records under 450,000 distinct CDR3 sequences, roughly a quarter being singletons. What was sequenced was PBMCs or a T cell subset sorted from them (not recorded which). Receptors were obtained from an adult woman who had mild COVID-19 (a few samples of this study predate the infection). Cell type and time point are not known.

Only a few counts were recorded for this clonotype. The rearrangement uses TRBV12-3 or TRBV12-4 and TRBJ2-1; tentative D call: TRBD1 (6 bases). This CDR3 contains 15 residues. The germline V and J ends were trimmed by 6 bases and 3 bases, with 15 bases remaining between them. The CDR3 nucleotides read TGTGCCAGCAGCGAGAGGGGGTCCAGCTACAATGAGCAGTTCTTC. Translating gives CASSERGSSYNEQFF.

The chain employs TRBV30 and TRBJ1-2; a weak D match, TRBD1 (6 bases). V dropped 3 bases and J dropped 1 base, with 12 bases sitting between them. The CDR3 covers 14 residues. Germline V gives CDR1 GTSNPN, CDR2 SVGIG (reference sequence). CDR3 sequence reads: CAWSGLDSNYGYTF. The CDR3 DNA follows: TGTGCCTGGAGCGGACTGGACAGTAACTATGGCTACACCTTC.

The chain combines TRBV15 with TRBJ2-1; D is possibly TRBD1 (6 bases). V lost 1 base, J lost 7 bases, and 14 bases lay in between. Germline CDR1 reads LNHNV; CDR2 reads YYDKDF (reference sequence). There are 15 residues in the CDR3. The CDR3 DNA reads TGTGCCACCAGCAGAGCGGACAGCTCCAAGAATGAGCAGTTCTTC. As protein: CATSRADSSKNEQFF.

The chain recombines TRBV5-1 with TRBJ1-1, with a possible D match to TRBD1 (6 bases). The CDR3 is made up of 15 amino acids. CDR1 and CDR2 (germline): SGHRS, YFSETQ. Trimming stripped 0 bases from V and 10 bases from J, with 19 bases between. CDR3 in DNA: TGCGCCAGCAGCTTGGCAGCAGGGGAAACTGTTGGAGCTTTCTTT. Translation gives CASSLAAGETVGAFF. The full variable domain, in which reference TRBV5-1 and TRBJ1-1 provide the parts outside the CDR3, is KAGVTQTPRYLIKTRGQQVTLSCSPISGHRSVSWYQQTPGQGLQFLFEYFSETQRNKGNFPGRFSGRQFSNSRSEMNVSTLELGDSALYLCASSLAAGETVGAFFGQGTRLTVV.

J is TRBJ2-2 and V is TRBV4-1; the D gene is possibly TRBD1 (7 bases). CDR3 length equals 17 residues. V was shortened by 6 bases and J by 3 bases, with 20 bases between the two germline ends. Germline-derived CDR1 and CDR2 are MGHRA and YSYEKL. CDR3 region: CASRPGQARGHTGELFF. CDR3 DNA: TGCGCCAGCAGACCTGGACAGGCTCGGGGGCACACCGGGGAGCTGTTTTTT.

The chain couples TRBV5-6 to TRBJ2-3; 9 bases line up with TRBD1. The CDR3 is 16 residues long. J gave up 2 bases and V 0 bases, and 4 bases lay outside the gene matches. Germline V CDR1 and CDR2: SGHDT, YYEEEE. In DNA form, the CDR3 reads TGTGCCAGCAGCTTGGGGGGACAGGGTTTCACAGATACGCAGTATTTT. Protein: CASSLGGQGFTDTQYF.

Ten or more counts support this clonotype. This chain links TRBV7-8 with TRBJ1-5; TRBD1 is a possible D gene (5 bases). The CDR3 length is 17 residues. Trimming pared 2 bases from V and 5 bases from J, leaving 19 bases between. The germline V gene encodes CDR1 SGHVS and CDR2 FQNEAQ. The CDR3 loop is CASSLTMGGRVDQPQHF. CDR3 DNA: TGTGCCAGCAGCTTAACTATGGGCGGCAGGGTGGATCAGCCCCAGCATTTT.

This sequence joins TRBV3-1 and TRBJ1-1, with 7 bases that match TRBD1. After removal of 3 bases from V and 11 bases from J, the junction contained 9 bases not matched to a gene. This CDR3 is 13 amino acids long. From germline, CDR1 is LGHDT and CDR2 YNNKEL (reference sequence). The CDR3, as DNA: TGTGCCAGCAGCCAGGGGACAGCACGTGAGGCTTTCTTT. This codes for CASSQGTAREAFF.

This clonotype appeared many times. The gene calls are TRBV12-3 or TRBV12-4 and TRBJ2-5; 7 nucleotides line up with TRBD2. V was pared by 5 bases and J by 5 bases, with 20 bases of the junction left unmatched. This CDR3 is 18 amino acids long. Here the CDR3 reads CASSAGTNPFWQSETQYF. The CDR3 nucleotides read TGTGCCAGCAGTGCCGGGACTAACCCCTTTTGGCAATCCGAGACCCAGTACTTC.

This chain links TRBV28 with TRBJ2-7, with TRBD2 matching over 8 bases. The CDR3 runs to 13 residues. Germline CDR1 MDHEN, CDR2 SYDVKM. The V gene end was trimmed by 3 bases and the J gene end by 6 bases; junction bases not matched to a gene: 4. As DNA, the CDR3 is TGTGCCAGCAGTTTCGGGGGGGACCCCGAGCAGTACTTC. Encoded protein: CASSFGGDPEQYF.

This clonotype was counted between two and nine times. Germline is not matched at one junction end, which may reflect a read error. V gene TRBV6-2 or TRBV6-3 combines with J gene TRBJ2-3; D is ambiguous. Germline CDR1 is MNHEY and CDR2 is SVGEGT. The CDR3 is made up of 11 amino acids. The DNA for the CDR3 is TGTGCCAGCAGTCAGACCCAGTTCCCCTCGTTT. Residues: CASSQTQFPSF.

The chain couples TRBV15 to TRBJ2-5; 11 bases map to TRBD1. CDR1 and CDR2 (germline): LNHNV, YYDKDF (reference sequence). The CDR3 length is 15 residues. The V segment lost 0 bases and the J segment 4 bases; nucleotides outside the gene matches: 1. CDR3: CATSREGTGGETQYF. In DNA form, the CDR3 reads TGTGCCACCAGCAGAGAGGGGACAGGGGGAGAGACCCAGTACTTC.